These 25 T cell receptor beta chains were all obtained from the same sample, sequenced in a study of T cell changes during pregnancy in multiple sclerosis. TCRdb's table, derived via immunoSEQ multiplex PCR, lists solely in-frame clones and lacks some. The sample holds approximately 45,000 clones; roughly 93% are singletons and the top ten take around 0.38%. The source was CD4+ T cells from peripheral blood mononuclear cells, collected in the second trimester of pregnancy. These receptors originate from a female donor in good health, enrolled as a control in a pregnancy study.

The chain is built from TRBV30 and TRBJ1-1; maybe TRBD1 (5 bases). Per the germline V gene, CDR1 is GTSNPN and CDR2 is SVGIG (reference sequence). Trimming pared 2 bases from V and 8 bases from J, leaving 12 bases between. The CDR3 length is 12 residues. CDR3 sequence (DNA): TGTGCCTGGAGTCGAACGACAGCAGAAGCTTTCTTT. Translating it yields CAWSRTTAEAFF. Supplemented by reference TRBV30 and TRBJ1-1, the full variable domain reads SQTIHQWPATLVQPVGSPLSLECTVEGTSNPNLYWYRQAAGRGLQLLFYSVGIGQISSEVPQNLSASRPQDRQFILSSKKLLLSDSGFYLCAWSRTTAEAFFGQGTRLTVV.

The chain joins TRBV7-2 to TRBJ1-1, with TRBD1 as a possible D gene (6 bases). The CDR3 loop spans 15 amino acids. The V and J ends lost 2 bases and 0 bases respectively, with 10 bases between them. Germline-derived CDR1 and CDR2 are SGHTA and FQGNSA. The CDR3 DNA reads TGTGCCAGCAGCTTATTCGGGGACATGAACACTGAAGCTTTCTTT. Its protein is CASSLFGDMNTEAFF.

This sequence joins TRBV5-6 and TRBJ1-5; 9 nucleotides align to TRBD1. Looked up from germline, CDR1 is SGHDT and CDR2 is YYEEEE. The CDR3 extends over 16 amino acids. V was clipped by 4 bases and J by 6 bases; unmatched bases: 11. The CDR3 region has the DNA TGTGCCAGCAGCCAAGGACCACAGGGGGCCTCTCAGCCCCAGCATTTT. This sequence encodes CASSQGPQGASQPQHF.

The chain carries TRBV7-2 and TRBJ1-2; 7 bases are a match to TRBD1. Germline loops: CDR1 SGHTA, CDR2 FQGNSA. CDR3 length: 13 residues. Trimming removed 7 bases from V and 2 bases from J; junction bases left unmatched: 4. Here the CDR3 DNA reads TGTGCCAGCAAAGGGGGCTCCAACTATGGCTACACCTTC. Translation: CASKGGSNYGYTF.

This chain uses TRBV11-2 with TRBJ1-1; weak D call: TRBD1 (6 bases). CDR1 SGHAT and CDR2 FQNNGV come from the germline V gene. V lost 5 bases and J lost 1, with 14 bases in between. The CDR3 has 15 amino acids. The CDR3 protein is CASSPRVQGNTEAFF. The CDR3 DNA reads as TGTGCCAGCAGCCCACGGGTACAGGGGAACACTGAAGCTTTCTTT.

The chain uses TRBV6-5 and TRBJ2-7, with 7 positions matching TRBD1. Trimming at V came to 4 bases and at J to 0 bases, leaving 6 bases not matched to a gene. Germline CDR1 and CDR2: MNHEY and SVGAGI. The CDR3 length is 15 residues. The CDR3 protein is CASSFDRVSSYEQYF. The DNA of the CDR3 is TGTGCCAGCAGTTTCGACAGGGTGAGCTCCTACGAGCAGTACTTC.

This chain links TRBV9 with TRBJ1-1; 7 nucleotides line up with TRBD1. J gave up 4 bases and V 3 bases, and 9 bases lay outside the gene matches. The CDR3 length is 15 residues. In germline, CDR1 is SGDLS, CDR2 YYNGEE. The CDR3 loop is CASSERQGAGTEAFF. Written as DNA, the CDR3 is TGTGCCAGCAGCGAGAGACAGGGCGCAGGCACTGAAGCTTTCTTT.

This rearrangement joins TRBV7-2 to TRBJ2-1; 8 bases are shared with TRBD2. The CDR3 is made up of 15 amino acids. V shed 7 bases and J 4 bases; nucleotides not matched to a gene: 9. CDR1 SGHTA and CDR2 FQGNSA come from the germline V gene. CDR3 region: CASNPGGGMYNEQFF. CDR3 DNA: TGTGCCAGCAATCCGGGGGGGGGCATGTACAATGAGCAGTTCTTC.

The CDR3 here is CATARLGEAFF. CDR3 nucleotide sequence: TGTGCCACCGCGAGGCTGGGTGAAGCTTTCTTT. The V and J genes are TRBV15 and TRBJ1-1, with D hard to call. The germline V gene encodes CDR1 LNHNV and CDR2 YYDKDF (reference sequence). V lost 8 bases and J lost 7, with 11 bases in between. The CDR3 sequence is 11 residues long.

This chain connects TRBV27 to TRBJ1-4; 8 positions match TRBD1. The germline gives CDR1 MNHEY, CDR2 SMNVEV (reference sequence). V shed 5 bases and J 10 bases; nucleotides not matched to a gene: 9. There are 14 residues in the CDR3. Here the CDR3 DNA reads TGTGCCAGCAGTCCCGGACAGGGCCGGGGAAAACTGTTTTTT. It yields the protein CASSPGQGRGKLFF.

This chain joins TRBV6-5 and TRBJ2-3; TRBD1 aligns across 9 bases. Germline V gene data show CDR1 as MNHEY and CDR2 as SVGAGI. The CDR3 sequence is 14 residues long. V lost 6 bases, J lost 2 bases, and 3 bases stayed unmatched. For the CDR3, the DNA is TGTGCCAGCAGCCGGGACAGGGCCACAGATACGCAGTATTTT. Encoded protein: CASSRDRATDTQYF.

The rearrangement links TRBV2 to TRBJ2-3, with 10 nucleotides matching TRBD2. The germline V gene has CDR1 SNHLY and CDR2 FYNNEI. The CDR3 totals 16 residues. The V and J ends lost 4 bases and 5 bases, in that order; junction bases with no gene match: 9. The CDR3 region is CASSGRLAGAGDTQYF. In nucleotides, the CDR3 is TGTGCCAGCAGTGGGCGGCTAGCGGGGGCAGGAGATACGCAGTATTTT.

The chain couples TRBV7-2 to TRBJ2-2; 8 bases are a match to TRBD1. The germline V gene has CDR1 SGHTA and CDR2 FQGNSA. There are 16 residues in the CDR3. V was clipped by 7 bases and J by 5 bases; unmatched bases: 12. The chain's CDR3 is CASTPQSGGGTGELFF. In DNA, the CDR3 is TGTGCCAGCACACCCCAATCAGGGGGCGGGACCGGGGAGCTGTTTTTT. Combining the CDR3 with reference TRBV7-2 and TRBJ2-2 gives the whole variable domain GAGVSQSPSNKVTEKGKDVELRCDPISGHTALYWYRQSLGQGLEFLIYFQGNSAPDKSGLPSDRFSAERTGGSVSTLTIQRTQQEDSAVYLCASTPQSGGGTGELFFGEGSRLTVL.

The J gene is TRBJ2-5, the V gene TRBV5-1, with TRBD2 matching over 7 bases. In germline, CDR1 is SGHRS, CDR2 YFSETQ. V trimming: 4 bases; J trimming: 5 bases; junction bases outside the gene matches: 5. The CDR3 consists of 13 residues. The CDR3 loop reads CASSGGSTETQYF. DNA of the CDR3: TGCGCCAGCAGCGGCGGGAGTACCGAGACCCAGTACTTC. Filled out from reference TRBV5-1 and TRBJ2-5, the complete variable domain reads KAGVTQTPRYLIKTRGQQVTLSCSPISGHRSVSWYQQTPGQGLQFLFEYFSETQRNKGNFPGRFSGRQFSNSRSEMNVSTLELGDSALYLCASSGGSTETQYFGPGTRLLVL.

In DNA form, the CDR3 reads TGTGCCAGCAGCTTAGGGGCGGGGATGAACACTGAAGCTTTCTTT. It is translated as CASSLGAGMNTEAFF. The chain recombines TRBV11-3 with TRBJ1-1; no firm D call. V lost 1 base and J lost 0, with 9 bases in between. Germline CDR1 is SGHNT and CDR2 is YENEEA. The CDR3 loop spans 15 amino acids. The variable domain in full, with the rest retrieved from reference TRBV11-3 and TRBJ1-1, is EAGVVQSPRYKIIEKKQPVAFWCNPISGHNTLYWYLQNLGQGPELLIRYENEEAVDDSQLPKDRFSAERLKGVDSTLKIQPAELGDSAVYLCASSLGAGMNTEAFFGQGTRLTVV.

The chain links TRBV7-3 to TRBJ1-4; TRBD1 might be the D (5 bases). The CDR3 is 16 amino acids. V lost 5 bases and J 8 bases, leaving 21 bases between the germline ends. CDR1 and CDR2 from the germline V gene are SGHTA and FQGTGA. As DNA, the CDR3 is TGTGCCAGCAGCCGACCAAGGGGCAGGTCGGAAGAAAAACTGTTTTTT. Translated, it gives CASSRPRGRSEEKLFF.

V is TRBV5-1 and J is TRBJ2-7; D is perhaps TRBD2 (5 bases). Germline values: CDR1 SGHRS, CDR2 YFSETQ. With 0 bases removed from V and 6 bases from J, the gap between germline ends came to 16 bases. The CDR3 sequence is 15 residues long. This CDR3 is CASSLASSIGLEQYF. For the CDR3, the DNA is TGCGCCAGCAGCTTGGCGTCTTCTATAGGACTCGAGCAGTACTTC. Full variable domain (rest looked up from reference TRBV5-1 and TRBJ2-7): KAGVTQTPRYLIKTRGQQVTLSCSPISGHRSVSWYQQTPGQGLQFLFEYFSETQRNKGNFPGRFSGRQFSNSRSEMNVSTLELGDSALYLCASSLASSIGLEQYFGPGTRLTVT.

This clone was seen a single time. The V gene is TRBV27, the J gene TRBJ1-1; 7 bases map to TRBD1. The junction had 3 bases not matched to a gene; V was cut back by 1 base and J by 7 bases. In germline, CDR1 is MNHEY, CDR2 SMNVEV (reference sequence). The CDR3 is 13 residues long. The CDR3 DNA follows: TGTGCCAGCAGTTTATTTAGACAGGGTGAAGCTTTCTTT. It specifies CASSLFRQGEAFF.

J is TRBJ1-2 and V is TRBV30; the D is unclear. Germline-derived CDR1 and CDR2 are GTSNPN and SVGIG (reference sequence). The CDR3 covers 10 residues. Trimming took off 3 bases at V and 7 bases at J, with 6 bases between the two ends. The CDR3 sequence: CAWRRAGYTF. CDR3 DNA: TGTGCCTGGAGGAGGGCTGGCTACACCTTC.

This rearrangement joins TRBV2 to TRBJ2-2, with 10 bases lining up with TRBD1. There are 14 residues in the CDR3. CDR1 and CDR2 from the germline V gene are SNHLY and FYNNEI. The trim removed 9 bases at V and 7 bases at J, leaving 8 bases unmatched. DNA of the CDR3: TGTGCCAGTCGACAGGGGGCAAGTGGCGGGGAGCTGTTTTTT. It is translated as CASRQGASGGELFF.

The chain links TRBV5-1 to TRBJ2-7; 8 nucleotides align to TRBD1. The CDR3 length is 18 residues. The trim removed 0 bases at V and 2 bases at J, leaving 13 bases unmatched. Germline CDR1 SGHRS, CDR2 YFSETQ. The CDR3 spells CASSLDTTGALSTYEQYF. DNA for the CDR3: TGCGCCAGCAGCTTGGATACGACAGGGGCCCTTTCAACCTACGAGCAGTACTTC.

The rearrangement joins TRBV27 to TRBJ2-7; weak D call: TRBD2 (6 bases). The CDR3 contains 14 residues. V was cut by 7 bases and J by 2 bases, with 15 bases left in between. From germline, CDR1 is MNHEY and CDR2 SMNVEV (reference sequence). The DNA for the CDR3 is TGTGCCAGCAAAAGCGACGGGAGTACCTACGAGCAGTACTTC. Protein: CASKSDGSTYEQYF.

The chain joins TRBV5-1 to TRBJ1-4, with 7 bases aligning to TRBD1. V was clipped by 4 bases and J by 5 bases; unmatched bases: 8. The germline CDR1 and CDR2 sequences are SGHRS and YFSETQ. The CDR3 spans 15 residues. CDR3: CASSDVGQENEKLFF. In DNA form, the CDR3 reads TGCGCCAGCAGCGACGTAGGACAGGAGAATGAAAAACTGTTTTTT. The variable domain in full, with the rest retrieved from reference TRBV5-1 and TRBJ1-4, is KAGVTQTPRYLIKTRGQQVTLSCSPISGHRSVSWYQQTPGQGLQFLFEYFSETQRNKGNFPGRFSGRQFSNSRSEMNVSTLELGDSALYLCASSDVGQENEKLFFGSGTQLSVL.

The chain joins TRBV5-5 to TRBJ1-4; D may be TRBD1 (5 bases). Trimming removed 2 bases from V and 13 bases from J, with 15 bases in between. The germline CDR1 and CDR2 sequences are SGHKS and YYEKEE (reference sequence). The CDR3 contains 13 residues. CDR3 sequence: CASSLSGRLGLFF. CDR3 DNA sequence: TGTGCCAGCAGCTTATCAGGGCGGCTTGGACTGTTTTTT.

Points on this clone: At one end, the junction sequence differs from germline, possibly due to a read error. This chain links TRBV6-5 with TRBJ1-2; D may be TRBD1 (5 bases). Germline V gives CDR1 MNHEY, CDR2 SVGAGI. The CDR3 runs 14 residues. Here the CDR3 reads CASSYSLQGRGPDF. The CDR3 nucleotides read TGTGCCAGCAGTTACTCGTTGCAGGGAAGAGGCCCCGACTTC.